This T cell receptor (beta chain) was retrieved from a study of PD-1 blockade in classical Hodgkin lymphoma. To note about this clone: Its antigen is as yet unknown.

Data came from immunoSEQ multiplex PCR; TCRdb stores just in-frame clones and leaves some out. The sample consists of fewer than 45,000 clones, around 80% of them appearing once. Study outcomes and limitations: TCR diversity in CD4+, not CD8+, cells rose significantly by C4D1.

Exposure to brentuximab vedotin varied, and each patient had relapsed following autologous stem cell transplantation. V lost 3 bases, J lost 1 base, and 1 base stayed unmatched. In germline, CDR1 is SEHNR, CDR2 FQNEAQ (reference sequence). CDR3 length equals 15 residues. Sample: peripheral blood mononuclear cells (PBMCs), taken at baseline. This receptor was identified in a human donor with classical Hodgkin lymphoma. The V and J genes are TRBV7-9 and TRBJ2-3, with TRBD2 identical over 10 bases. The CDR3: CASSLTSGRTDTQYF. Here the CDR3 DNA reads TGTGCCAGCAGCTTGACTAGCGGGCGCACAGATACGCAGTATTTT. Complete variable domain (other parts from reference TRBV7-9 and TRBJ2-3): DTGVSQNPRHKITKRGQNVTFRCDPISEHNRLYWYRQTLGQGPEFLTYFQNEAQLEKSRLLSDRFSAERPKGSFSTLEIQRTEQGDSAMYLCASSLTSGRTDTQYFGPGTRLTVL.